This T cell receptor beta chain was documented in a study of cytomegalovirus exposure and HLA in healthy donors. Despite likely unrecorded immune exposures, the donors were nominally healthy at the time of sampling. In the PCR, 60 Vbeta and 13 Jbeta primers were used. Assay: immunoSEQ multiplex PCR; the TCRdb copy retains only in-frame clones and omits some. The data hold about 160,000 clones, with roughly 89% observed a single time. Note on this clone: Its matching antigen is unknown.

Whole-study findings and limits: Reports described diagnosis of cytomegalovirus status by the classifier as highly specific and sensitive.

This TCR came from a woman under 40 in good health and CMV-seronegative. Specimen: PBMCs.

The chain's CDR3 is CASSLVPSGGRNTGELFF. The DNA of the CDR3 is TGTGCCAGCAGCTTAGTACCCAGCGGGGGGCGGAACACCGGGGAGCTGTTTTTT. This chain connects TRBV13 to TRBJ2-2, with 9 bases lining up with TRBD2. The ends lost 1 base at V and 1 base at J; junction bases unmatched: 7. The CDR3 spans 18 residues. Germline CDR1 reads PRHDT; CDR2 reads FYEKMQ (reference sequence).